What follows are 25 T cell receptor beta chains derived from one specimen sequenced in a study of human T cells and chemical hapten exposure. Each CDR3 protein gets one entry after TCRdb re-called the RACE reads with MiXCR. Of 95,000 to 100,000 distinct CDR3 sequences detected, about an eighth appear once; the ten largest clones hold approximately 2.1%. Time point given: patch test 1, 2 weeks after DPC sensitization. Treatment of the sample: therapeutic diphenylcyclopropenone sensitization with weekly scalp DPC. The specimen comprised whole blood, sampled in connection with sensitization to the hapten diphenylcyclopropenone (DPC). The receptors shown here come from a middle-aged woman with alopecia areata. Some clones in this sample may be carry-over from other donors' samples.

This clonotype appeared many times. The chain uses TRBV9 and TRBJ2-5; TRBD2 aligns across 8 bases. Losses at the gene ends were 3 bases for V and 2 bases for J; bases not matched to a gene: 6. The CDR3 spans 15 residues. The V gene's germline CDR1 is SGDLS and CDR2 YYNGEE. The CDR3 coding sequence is TGTGCCAGCAGCGCCGCGGGGGGCTATCAAGAGACCCAGTACTTC. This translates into CASSAAGGYQETQYF.

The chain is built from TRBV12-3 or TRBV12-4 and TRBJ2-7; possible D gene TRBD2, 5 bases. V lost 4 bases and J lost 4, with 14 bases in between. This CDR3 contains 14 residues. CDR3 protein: CASSSNFPGYEQYF. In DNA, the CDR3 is TGTGCCAGCAGTTCCAACTTCCCGGGGTACGAGCAGTACTTC.

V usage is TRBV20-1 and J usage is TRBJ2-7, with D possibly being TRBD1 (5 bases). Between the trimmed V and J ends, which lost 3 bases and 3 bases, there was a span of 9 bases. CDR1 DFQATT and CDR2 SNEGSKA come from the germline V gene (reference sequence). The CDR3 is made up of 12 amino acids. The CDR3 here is CSARDNIYEQYF. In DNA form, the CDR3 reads TGCAGTGCTAGGGACAATATCTACGAGCAGTACTTC.

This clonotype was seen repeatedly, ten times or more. In DNA, the CDR3 is TGTGCCAGCAGCTTAGGGGAACTCCAAACCTACAATGAGCAGTTCTTC. Its translation: CASSLGELQTYNEQFF. The chain has TRBV7-8 and TRBJ2-1; D remains unclear. The V end lost 1 base, the J end lost 2 bases, and 12 bases lay between the germline ends. The CDR3 totals 16 residues. Germline CDR1 SGHVS, CDR2 FQNEAQ.

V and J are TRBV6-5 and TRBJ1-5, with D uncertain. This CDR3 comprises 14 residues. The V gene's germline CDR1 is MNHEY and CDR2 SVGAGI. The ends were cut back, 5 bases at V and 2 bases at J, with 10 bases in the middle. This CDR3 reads CASSQFQGNQPQHF. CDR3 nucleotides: TGTGCCAGCAGTCAATTCCAGGGCAATCAGCCCCAGCATTTT.

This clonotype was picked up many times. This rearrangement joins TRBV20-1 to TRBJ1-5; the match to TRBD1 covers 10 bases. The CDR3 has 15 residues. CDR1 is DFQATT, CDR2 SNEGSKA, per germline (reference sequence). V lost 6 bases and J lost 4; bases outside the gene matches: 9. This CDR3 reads CSAGTGESRNQPQHF. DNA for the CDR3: TGCAGTGCAGGGACAGGGGAGTCACGAAATCAGCCCCAGCATTTT.

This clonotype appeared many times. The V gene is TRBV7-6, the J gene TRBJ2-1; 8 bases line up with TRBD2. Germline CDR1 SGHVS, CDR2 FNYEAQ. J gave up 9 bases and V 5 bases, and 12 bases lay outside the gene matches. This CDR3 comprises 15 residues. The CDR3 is CASSTQGLVKTEQFF. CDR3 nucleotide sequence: TGTGCCAGCAGCACCCAGGGACTAGTTAAGACTGAGCAGTTCTTC.

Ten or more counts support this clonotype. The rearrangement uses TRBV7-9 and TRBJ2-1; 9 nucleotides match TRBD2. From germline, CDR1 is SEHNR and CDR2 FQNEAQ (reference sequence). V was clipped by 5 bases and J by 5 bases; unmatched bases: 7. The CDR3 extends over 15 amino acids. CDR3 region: CASSPGLAPDNEQFF. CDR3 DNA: TGTGCCAGCAGCCCGGGACTAGCTCCCGACAATGAGCAGTTCTTC.

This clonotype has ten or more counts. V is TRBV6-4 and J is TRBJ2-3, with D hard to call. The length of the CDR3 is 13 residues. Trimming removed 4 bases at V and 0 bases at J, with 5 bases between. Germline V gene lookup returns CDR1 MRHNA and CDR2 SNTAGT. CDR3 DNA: TGTGCCAGCAGTGCATCTAGCACAGATACGCAGTATTTT. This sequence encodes CASSASSTDTQYF.

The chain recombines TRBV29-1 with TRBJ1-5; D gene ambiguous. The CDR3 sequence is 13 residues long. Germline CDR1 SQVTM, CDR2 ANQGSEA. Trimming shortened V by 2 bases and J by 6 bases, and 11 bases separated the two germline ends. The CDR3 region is CSVESGPGQPQHF. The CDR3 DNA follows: TGCAGCGTTGAATCGGGTCCTGGTCAGCCCCAGCATTTT.

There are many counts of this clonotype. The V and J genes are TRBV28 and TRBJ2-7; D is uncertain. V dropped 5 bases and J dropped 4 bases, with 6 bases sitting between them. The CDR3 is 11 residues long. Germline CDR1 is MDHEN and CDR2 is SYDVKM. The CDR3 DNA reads TGTGCCAGCAGTCCTCGATACGAGCAGTACTTC. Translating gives CASSPRYEQYF.

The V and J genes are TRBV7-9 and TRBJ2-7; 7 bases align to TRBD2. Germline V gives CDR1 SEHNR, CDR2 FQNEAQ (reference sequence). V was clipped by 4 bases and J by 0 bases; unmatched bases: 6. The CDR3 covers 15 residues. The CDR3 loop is CASSSPGGSSYEQYF. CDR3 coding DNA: TGTGCCAGCAGCTCACCGGGGGGATCCTCCTACGAGCAGTACTTC.

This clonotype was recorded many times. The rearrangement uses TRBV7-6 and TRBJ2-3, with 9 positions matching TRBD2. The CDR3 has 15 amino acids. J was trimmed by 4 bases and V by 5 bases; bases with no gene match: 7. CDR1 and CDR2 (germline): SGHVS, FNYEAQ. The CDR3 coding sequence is TGTGCCAGCAGCCCCCACGCGGGAGGGCCAGATACGCAGTATTTT. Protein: CASSPHAGGPDTQYF.

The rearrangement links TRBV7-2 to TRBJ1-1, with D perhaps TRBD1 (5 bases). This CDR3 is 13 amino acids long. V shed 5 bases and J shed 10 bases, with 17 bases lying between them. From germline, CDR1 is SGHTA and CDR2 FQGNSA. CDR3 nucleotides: TGTGCCAGCAGCCAATCCGGGGGGGTAGGAGCTTTCTTT. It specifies CASSQSGGVGAFF. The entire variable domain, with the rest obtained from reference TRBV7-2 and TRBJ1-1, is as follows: GAGVSQSPSNKVTEKGKDVELRCDPISGHTALYWYRQSLGQGLEFLIYFQGNSAPDKSGLPSDRFSAERTGGSVSTLTIQRTQQEDSAVYLCASSQSGGVGAFFGQGTRLTVV.

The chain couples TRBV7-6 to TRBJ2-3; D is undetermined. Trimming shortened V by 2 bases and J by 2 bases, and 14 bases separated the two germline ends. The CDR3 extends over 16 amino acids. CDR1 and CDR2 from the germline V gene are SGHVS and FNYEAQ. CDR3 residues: CASSLSTGFPTDTQYF. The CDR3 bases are TGTGCCAGCAGCTTAAGCACCGGGTTCCCCACAGATACGCAGTATTTT.

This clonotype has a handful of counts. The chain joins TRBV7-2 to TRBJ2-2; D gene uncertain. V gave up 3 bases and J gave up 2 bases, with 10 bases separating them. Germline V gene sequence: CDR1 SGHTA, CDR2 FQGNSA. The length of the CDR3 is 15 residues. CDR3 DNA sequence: TGTGCCAGCAGCTTTTGGTTAGGTAACACCGGGGAGCTGTTTTTT. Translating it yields CASSFWLGNTGELFF.

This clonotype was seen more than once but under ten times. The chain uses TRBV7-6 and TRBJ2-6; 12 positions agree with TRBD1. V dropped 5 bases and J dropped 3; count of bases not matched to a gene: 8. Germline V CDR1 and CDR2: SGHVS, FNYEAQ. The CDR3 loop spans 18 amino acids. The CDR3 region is CASSPGTGGAHGANVLTF. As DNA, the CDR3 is TGTGCCAGCAGCCCAGGGACAGGGGGCGCACATGGGGCCAACGTCCTGACTTTC.

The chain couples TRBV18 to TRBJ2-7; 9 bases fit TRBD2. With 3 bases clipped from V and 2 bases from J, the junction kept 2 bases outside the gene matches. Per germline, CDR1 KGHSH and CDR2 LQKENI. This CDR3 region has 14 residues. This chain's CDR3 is CASSPSGGTYEQYF. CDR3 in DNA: TGTGCCAGCTCACCTAGCGGGGGCACCTACGAGCAGTACTTC.

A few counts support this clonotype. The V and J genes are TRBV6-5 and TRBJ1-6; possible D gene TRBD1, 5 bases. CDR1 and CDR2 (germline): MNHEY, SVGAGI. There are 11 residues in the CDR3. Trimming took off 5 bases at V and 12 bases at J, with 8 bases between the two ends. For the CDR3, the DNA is TGTGCCAGCAGTCCCGGGGGACCCCTCCACTTT. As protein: CASSPGGPLHF.

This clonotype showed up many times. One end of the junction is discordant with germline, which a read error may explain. CDR3 nucleotides: TGTGCTAGCAGCCCCGGGACTAGCGGGAGGGAGGGGATCCAGTACTTC. Translating it yields CASSPGTSGREGIQYF. The genes are TRBV7-7 and TRBJ2-5, with 16 bases that match TRBD2. This CDR3 has 16 residues. Per the germline V gene, CDR1 is SSHAT and CDR2 is FNYEAQ (reference sequence).

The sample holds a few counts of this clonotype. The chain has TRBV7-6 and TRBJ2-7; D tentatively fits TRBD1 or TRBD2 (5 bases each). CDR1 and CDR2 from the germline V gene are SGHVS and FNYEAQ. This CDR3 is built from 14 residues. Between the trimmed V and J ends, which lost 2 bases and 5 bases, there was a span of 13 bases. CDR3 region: CASSLSGRIHEQYF. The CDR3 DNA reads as TGTGCCAGCAGCTTATCAGGGAGAATCCACGAGCAGTACTTC.

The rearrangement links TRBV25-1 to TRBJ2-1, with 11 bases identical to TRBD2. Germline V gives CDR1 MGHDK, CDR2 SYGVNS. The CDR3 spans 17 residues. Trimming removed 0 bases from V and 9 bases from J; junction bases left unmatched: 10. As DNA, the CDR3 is TGTGCCAGCAGTGAATATCTTAGCGGGAGGGTGTCCGGTGAGCAGTTCTTC. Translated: CASSEYLSGRVSGEQFF.

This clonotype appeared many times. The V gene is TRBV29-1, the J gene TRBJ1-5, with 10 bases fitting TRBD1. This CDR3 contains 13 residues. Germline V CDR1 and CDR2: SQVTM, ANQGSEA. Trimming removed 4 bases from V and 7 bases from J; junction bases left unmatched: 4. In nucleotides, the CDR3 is TGCAGCGTTGGTGGACAGGGGGGGCAGCCCCAGCATTTT. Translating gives CSVGGQGGQPQHF.

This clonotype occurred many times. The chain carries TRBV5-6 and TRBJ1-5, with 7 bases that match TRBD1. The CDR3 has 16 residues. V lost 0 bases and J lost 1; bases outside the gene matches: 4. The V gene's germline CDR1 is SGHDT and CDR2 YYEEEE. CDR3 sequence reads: CASSLGTGRSNQPQHF. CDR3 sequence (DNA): TGTGCCAGCAGCTTGGGGACAGGAAGGAGCAATCAGCCCCAGCATTTT.

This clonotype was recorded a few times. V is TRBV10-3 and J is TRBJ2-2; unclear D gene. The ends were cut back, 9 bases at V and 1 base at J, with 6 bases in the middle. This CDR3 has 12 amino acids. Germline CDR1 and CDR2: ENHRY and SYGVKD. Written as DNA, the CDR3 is TGTGCCATTTCTTGGAACACCGGGGAGCTGTTTTTT. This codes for CAISWNTGELFF.